Listed here are 18 T cell receptor beta chains from one sample, sequenced in a study of shared clonotypes between healthy human individuals. The protocol was immunoSEQ multiplex PCR, while the TCRdb copy is restricted to in-frame clones and leaves out a portion. Seen here are about 1.1 million clones, roughly 77% observed once, and the top ten hold 0.89%. The material sequenced was memory CD4+ T cells from PBMCs. Stated subset: CD45RA-negative fraction. These receptors were collected from a man aged 18 to 35 in good health. Some clones in this sample may be carry-over from other donors' samples.

There are many counts of this clone. The genes are TRBV20-1 and TRBJ2-7, with D uncertain. Trimming pared 8 bases from V and 1 base from J, leaving 6 bases between. Germline V lookup: CDR1 DFQATT, CDR2 SNEGSKA (reference sequence). The CDR3 consists of 10 residues. CDR3 in DNA: TGCAGTACCCGGTCCTACGAGCAGTACTTC. Translated, it gives CSTRSYEQYF.

This clone was detected a few times. The chain employs TRBV7-9 and TRBJ2-7; the match to TRBD2 covers 11 bases. V shed 5 bases and J 3 bases; nucleotides not matched to a gene: 12. The CDR3 has 17 residues. The germline V gene has CDR1 SEHNR and CDR2 FQNEAQ (reference sequence). The CDR3 DNA reads TGTGCCAGCAGCCCCCGGGGTAGCGGGAGGGCACTCTACGAGCAGTACTTC. The encoded protein is CASSPRGSGRALYEQYF.

This clone was seen a few times. J is TRBJ2-7 and V is TRBV23-1; D unclear. TRBV23-1 is an ORF, and what it does is uncertain. With 5 bases removed from V and 4 bases from J, the gap between germline ends came to 3 bases. The CDR3 length is 10 residues. Written as DNA, the CDR3 is TGCGCCAGCAGTAGGTACGAGCAGTACTTC. It specifies CASSRYEQYF.

This rearrangement joins TRBV5-1 to TRBJ2-5; perhaps TRBD2 as D (6 bases). The CDR3 contains 17 residues. The germline V and J ends were trimmed by 1 base and 3 bases, with 19 bases remaining between them. CDR1 is SGHRS and CDR2 is YFSETQ in the germline V gene. CDR3 sequence (DNA): TGCGCCAGCAGCTTGCATACTATCCGGGACTTTGAAGAGACCCAGTACTTC. Its translation is CASSLHTIRDFEETQYF.

CDR3 sequence: CASSRALTNTEAFF. In DNA, the CDR3 is TGCGCCAGCAGTAGGGCCCTTACGAACACTGAAGCTTTCTTT. The rearrangement joins TRBV10-2 to TRBJ1-1; D is ambiguous. Germline V gives CDR1 WSHSY, CDR2 SAAADI. The CDR3 is 14 amino acids. Between the trimmed V and J ends, which lost 5 bases and 1 base, there was a span of 11 bases.

The chain joins TRBV6-5 to TRBJ2-7, with a tentative D call TRBD2 (6 bases). The V and J ends lost 7 bases and 3 bases respectively, with 16 bases between them. Germline V lookup: CDR1 MNHEY, CDR2 SVGAGI. The CDR3 has 14 amino acids. Here the CDR3 reads CASTRPGGNYEQYF. CDR3 nucleotides: TGTGCCAGCACTCGACCCGGGGGTAACTACGAGCAGTACTTC.

This clone was seen a handful of times. The rearrangement links TRBV6-6 to TRBJ1-1, with TRBD1 identical over 7 bases. CDR1 MNHNY and CDR2 SVGAGI come from the germline V gene (reference sequence). The CDR3 sequence is 14 residues long. Trimming took 6 bases from V and 5 from J; bases not matched to a gene: 9. The chain's CDR3 is CASRPTGEGTEAFF. The CDR3, as DNA: TGTGCCAGCAGGCCTACAGGGGAAGGAACTGAAGCTTTCTTT.

This clone was picked up many times. This CDR3 reads CAWTRRDRVDGYTF. The CDR3 coding sequence is TGTGCCTGGACCCGCCGGGACAGGGTCGATGGCTACACCTTC. This chain connects TRBV30 to TRBJ1-2; TRBD1 matches at 9 bases. V was clipped by 4 bases and J by 6 bases; unmatched bases: 9. Germline V CDR1 and CDR2: GTSNPN, SVGIG (reference sequence). The CDR3 length is 14 residues. Full variable domain (outside the CDR3, taken from reference TRBV30 and TRBJ1-2): SQTIHQWPATLVQPVGSPLSLECTVEGTSNPNLYWYRQAAGRGLQLLFYSVGIGQISSEVPQNLSASRPQDRQFILSSKKLLLSDSGFYLCAWTRRDRVDGYTFGSGTRLTVV.

There are a few counts of this clone. The rearrangement uses TRBV5-1 and TRBJ1-1, with D tentatively TRBD1 (5 bases). V was trimmed by 6 bases and J by 0 bases, leaving 12 bases between them. Germline-derived CDR1 and CDR2 are SGHRS and YFSETQ. CDR3 size: 14 residues. CDR3 DNA: TGCGCCAGCACCCAGGGACTGATGAACACTGAAGCTTTCTTT. This codes for CASTQGLMNTEAFF.

This clone was counted a single time. The chain couples TRBV28 to TRBJ1-2, with 8 positions matching TRBD1. The CDR3 consists of 12 residues. The germline V gene has CDR1 MDHEN and CDR2 SYDVKM. The junction had 4 bases not matched to a gene; V was cut back by 5 bases and J by 8 bases. The CDR3 DNA is TGTGCCAGCAGTCAGGGGGCGTGGGGCTACACCTTC. This encodes CASSQGAWGYTF.

This chain connects TRBV2 to TRBJ2-3; D gene uncertain. The CDR3 is 13 residues long. Per the germline V gene, CDR1 is SNHLY and CDR2 is FYNNEI. The V end was cut by 4 bases, the J end by 7 bases, with 12 bases between. For the CDR3, the DNA is TGTGCCAGCAGTGGTACGGACGGCCATACGCAGTATTTT. Its protein product is CASSGTDGHTQYF.

This rearrangement joins TRBV19 to TRBJ2-3; no firm D call. The CDR3 loop spans 14 amino acids. V shed 4 bases and J shed 0 bases, with 8 bases lying between them. Germline values: CDR1 LNHDA, CDR2 SQIVND (reference sequence). CDR3: CASSTYSSTDTQYF. The CDR3, as DNA: TGTGCCAGTAGTACGTACTCAAGCACAGATACGCAGTATTTT.

The chain recombines TRBV4-3 with TRBJ1-2; a possible D gene is TRBD1 (5 bases). Germline CDR1 is LGHNA and CDR2 is YSLEER. CDR3 length: 16 residues. V lost 0 bases and J 4 bases, leaving 15 bases between the germline ends. The CDR3 region is CASSQDPSQGIYGYTF. The DNA for the CDR3 is TGCGCCAGCAGCCAAGATCCGAGTCAGGGCATCTATGGCTACACCTTC.

The chain combines TRBV9 with TRBJ2-1, with 9 positions matching TRBD2. The CDR3 has 18 amino acids. V lost 0 bases and J lost 0; bases outside the gene matches: 7. Germline loops: CDR1 SGDLS, CDR2 YYNGEE. The DNA for the CDR3 is TGTGCCAGCAGCGTAGACCTAGCGGGAACCTTCTCCTACAATGAGCAGTTCTTC. This gives the protein CASSVDLAGTFSYNEQFF.

The gene calls are TRBV5-6 and TRBJ1-2, with 7 positions matching TRBD1. CDR1 SGHDT and CDR2 YYEEEE come from the germline V gene. V dropped 1 base and J dropped 8; count of bases not matched to a gene: 11. CDR3 length: 15 residues. The CDR3 DNA follows: TGTGCCAGCAGCTTGCCCGATACAGGGGATGGAGGCTACACCTTC. This encodes CASSLPDTGDGGYTF.

V usage is TRBV28 and J usage is TRBJ2-7; D tentatively fits TRBD1 or TRBD2 (5 bases each). Germline values: CDR1 MDHEN, CDR2 SYDVKM. This CDR3 comprises 14 residues. The V end lost 4 bases, the J end lost 0 bases, and 10 bases lay between the germline ends. DNA of the CDR3: TGTGCCAGCAGTTCCTCCGGGGCCTCCTACGAGCAGTACTTC. Translating gives CASSSSGASYEQYF.

The rearrangement joins TRBV9 to TRBJ1-3; D is unclear. CDR1 SGDLS and CDR2 YYNGEE come from the germline V gene. The V end was cut by 4 bases, the J end by 0 bases, with 17 bases between. This CDR3 has 17 amino acids. CDR3 residues: CASSPAPPRISGNTIYF. The DNA of the CDR3 is TGTGCCAGCAGCCCCGCCCCCCCAAGGATCTCTGGAAACACCATATATTTT.

The chain is built from TRBV5-1 and TRBJ2-3, with D possibly TRBD1 on 6 matching bases. Germline V gene lookup returns CDR1 SGHRS and CDR2 YFSETQ. The CDR3 runs 15 residues. The V end was cut by 5 bases, the J end by 4 bases, with 17 bases between. As DNA, the CDR3 is TGCGCCAGCAGGCCACAGGGAATTGGGGCAGATACGCAGTATTTT. Translated, it gives CASRPQGIGADTQYF.